These 5 T cell receptor beta chains share one sample of origin, sequenced in a study of cytomegalovirus exposure and HLA in healthy donors. Primers included in the PCR were 60 Vbeta and 13 Jbeta primers. The method was immunoSEQ multiplex PCR; TCRdb's version includes in-frame clones alone and lacks a portion of them. The data contain about 130,000 clones, approximately 75% of them singletons. The sample taken for sequencing was PBMCs. These receptors were taken from a woman in her forties in good health and CMV-seropositive.

The V call is TRBV4-2, the J call TRBJ2-2; D is undetermined. This CDR3 is 14 amino acids long. V was pared by 4 bases and J by 3 bases, with 9 bases between. The germline V gene has CDR1 LGHNA and CDR2 YNFKEQ. The CDR3 loop is CASSRGIDTGELFF. The CDR3 DNA sequence: TGTGCCAGCAGCCGAGGAATCGACACCGGGGAGCTGTTTTTT.

This clone occurred a few times. This sequence joins TRBV5-1 and TRBJ1-3, with D possibly matching TRBD1 (5 bases). Looked up from germline, CDR1 is SGHRS and CDR2 is YFSETQ. Trimming took off 7 bases at V and 4 bases at J, with 15 bases between the two ends. The CDR3 spans 14 residues. CDR3 loop: CASRPGGSGNTIYF. In DNA, the CDR3 is TGCGCCAGCCGCCCCGGGGGGTCCGGAAACACCATATATTTT.

This clone occurred once. The rearrangement joins TRBV11-2 to TRBJ2-7, with a possible D match to TRBD1 (6 bases). With 3 bases removed from V and 2 bases from J, the gap between germline ends came to 14 bases. CDR3 length: 15 residues. Germline V gives CDR1 SGHAT, CDR2 FQNNGV. CDR3 coding DNA: TGTGCCAGCAGCTTGGGTTATACAGGGACCTACGAGCAGTACTTC. Amino acid sequence: CASSLGYTGTYEQYF.

This chain connects TRBV19 to TRBJ1-1; a possible D gene is TRBD1 (6 bases). The CDR3 sequence is 13 residues long. Trimming took 7 bases from V and 11 from J, leaving 20 bases between them. Per germline, CDR1 LNHDA and CDR2 SQIVND (reference sequence). This chain's CDR3 is CASTPAGVEGAFF. Here the CDR3 DNA reads TGTGCCAGTACCCCGGCAGGGGTTGAGGGGGCTTTCTTT.

This clone was seen a few times. The V gene is TRBV7-6, the J gene TRBJ2-2; a weak D match, TRBD2 (5 bases). The CDR3 contains 15 residues. The V gene's germline CDR1 is SGHVS and CDR2 FNYEAQ. V lost 0 bases and J 4 bases, leaving 9 bases between the germline ends. Written as DNA, the CDR3 is TGTGCCAGCAGCTTAGCCGGGGATAGCACCGGGGAGCTGTTTTTT. Amino acid sequence: CASSLAGDSTGELFF.